A single sample gave rise to the 30 T cell receptor beta chains below, sequenced in a study (dated by TCRdb to the mid-2010s). To prepare the library, RT-PCR was applied. Sequencing took place on an Illumina MiSeq. TCRdb reprocessed the public reads (quality trimming at Q25 with fastp, clone calling with MiXCR) and kept in-frame beta chains. Records with the same CDR3 protein are collapsed into one entry carrying the most frequent genes and DNA. For this sample there are around 700,000 distinct CDR3 sequences; around 14% appear just once. 3.6% of the sample comes from the top ten. The sample consisted of memory CD4+ T cells from blood. These receptors originate from a female donor in good health, serving as a healthy control.

The genes are TRBV5-6 and TRBJ2-5; D is unclear. Germline CDR1 and CDR2: SGHDT and YYEEEE. This CDR3 contains 13 residues. V dropped 2 bases and J dropped 3 bases, with 8 bases sitting between them. In DNA, the CDR3 is TGTGCCAGCAGCTTCTGGGCAGAAGAGACCCAGTACTTC. It specifies CASSFWAEETQYF.

The gene calls are TRBV5-1 and TRBJ2-1; no firm D call. Between the trimmed V and J ends, which lost 2 bases and 6 bases, there was a span of 12 bases. This CDR3 spans 14 amino acids. Germline V lookup: CDR1 SGHRS, CDR2 YFSETQ. DNA of the CDR3: TGCGCCAGCAGCTTAGTAGGGTCGGTCAATGAGCAGTTCTTC. Translated: CASSLVGSVNEQFF.

V gene TRBV20-1 combines with J gene TRBJ2-2; possibly TRBD1 for D (5 bases). Germline V gene sequence: CDR1 DFQATT, CDR2 SNEGSKA (reference sequence). The V end lost 0 bases, the J end lost 1 base, and 15 bases lay between the germline ends. CDR3 length: 17 amino acids. DNA for the CDR3: TGCAGTGCTAGAGATTATGGGGCCACAGGGAACACCGGGGAGCTGTTTTTT. Protein product: CSARDYGATGNTGELFF.

Concerning this clonotype: A much larger clone lies a single base off, so this may be a read error. V gene TRBV12-3 or TRBV12-4 combines with J gene TRBJ2-3; tentative D call: TRBD2 (5 bases). The V and J ends lost 0 bases and 0 bases respectively, with 10 bases between them. The CDR3 has 16 residues. The CDR3 sequence: CASSLASEASTDTQYF. As DNA, the CDR3 is TGTGCCAGCAGTTTAGCTAGCGAGGCTAGCACAGATACGCAGTATTTT.

In this sample, this clonotype turned up many times. The chain employs TRBV7-2 and TRBJ2-1, with 11 bases aligning to TRBD2. The V segment lost 1 base and the J segment 4 bases; nucleotides outside the gene matches: 3. This CDR3 is built from 16 residues. CDR1 is SGHTA and CDR2 is FQGNSA in the germline V gene. The CDR3 loop reads CASSLDTSGGYNEQFF. For the CDR3, the DNA is TGTGCCAGCAGCTTAGATACTAGCGGGGGTTACAATGAGCAGTTCTTC.

This clonotype was detected only a few times. The rearrangement uses TRBV3-1 and TRBJ1-1, with 7 bases that match TRBD1. This CDR3 is built from 14 residues. Germline V CDR1 and CDR2: LGHDT, YNNKEL (reference sequence). V lost 6 bases, J lost 1 base, and 5 bases stayed unmatched. For the CDR3, the DNA is TGTGCCAGCAGTTACCAGGGGGGGAACACTGAAGCTTTCTTT. The encoded protein is CASSYQGGNTEAFF.

The chain uses TRBV7-2 and TRBJ2-7; TRBD1 is a possible D gene (6 bases). CDR1 and CDR2 from the germline V gene are SGHTA and FQGNSA. This CDR3 has 14 residues. The V end was cut by 4 bases, the J end by 0 bases, with 10 bases between. The CDR3 DNA is TGTGCCAGCAGCTGGGACACCGCCTCCTACGAGCAGTACTTC. This encodes CASSWDTASYEQYF.

This CDR3 is CASSQVLTGDYEQYF. The CDR3, as DNA: TGTGCCAGCAGCCAAGTACTGACAGGGGATTACGAGCAGTACTTC. The chain employs TRBV3-1 and TRBJ2-7, with 8 bases identical to TRBD1. With 1 base clipped from V and 4 bases from J, the junction kept 6 bases outside the gene matches. Germline assignment: CDR1 LGHDT and CDR2 YNNKEL (reference sequence). CDR3 size: 15 residues.

There are a few counts of this clonotype. This chain connects TRBV6-6 to TRBJ1-2; 7 bases map to TRBD1. V lost 6 bases, J lost 1 base, and 14 bases stayed unmatched. This CDR3 comprises 17 residues. CDR1 is MNHNY, CDR2 SVGAGI, per germline (reference sequence). The CDR3 DNA follows: TGTGCCAGCAGCAACCGGCCGCCGGGACAGAGTAACTATGGCTACACCTTC. It yields the protein CASSNRPPGQSNYGYTF.

This clonotype appeared many times. The chain links TRBV7-8 to TRBJ2-7; 11 nucleotides agree with TRBD1. Germline loops: CDR1 SGHVS, CDR2 FQNEAQ. J was trimmed by 1 base and V by 7 bases; bases with no gene match: 9. This CDR3 comprises 16 residues. The CDR3 DNA is TGTGCCAGCACCGCGGGGGGGACAGGGGGATCCTACGAGCAGTACTTC. Translation: CASTAGGTGGSYEQYF.

A few counts support this clonotype. The DNA of the CDR3 is TGTGCCAGCAGAGCCGGGACAGGGGAGTACAATGAGCAGTTCTTC. It codes for CASRAGTGEYNEQFF. The chain employs TRBV6-6 and TRBJ2-1, with 10 bases matching TRBD1. CDR3 length: 15 amino acids. CDR1 is MNHNY, CDR2 SVGAGI, per germline (reference sequence). V dropped 6 bases and J dropped 4; count of bases not matched to a gene: 6.

This clonotype was found a few times. The rearrangement uses TRBV20-1 and TRBJ1-1; a possible D gene is TRBD1 (5 bases). The ends were cut back, 7 bases at V and 2 bases at J, with 17 bases in the middle. Looked up from germline, CDR1 is DFQATT and CDR2 is SNEGSKA (reference sequence). The CDR3 is 14 amino acids. The CDR3 loop reads CSVKSTGLNTEAFF. The CDR3 DNA reads as TGCAGTGTCAAAAGCACAGGCCTAAACACTGAAGCTTTCTTT.

The chain joins TRBV20-1 to TRBJ2-7, with 13 bases that match TRBD2. This CDR3 is 13 amino acids long. The V gene's germline CDR1 is DFQATT and CDR2 SNEGSKA (reference sequence). J was trimmed by 7 bases and V by 8 bases; bases with no gene match: 8. As DNA, the CDR3 is TGCAGTCCGAGGGGACTAGCGGGAACAGAGCAGTACTTC. Translating it yields CSPRGLAGTEQYF.

This clonotype was observed a few times. The chain is built from TRBV6-5 and TRBJ2-1; TRBD1 agrees at 11 bases. Germline lookup yields CDR1 MNHEY and CDR2 SVGAGI. This CDR3 spans 16 amino acids. J lost 7 bases, V lost 2 bases, and 7 bases had no gene match. The CDR3 here is CASSYQPGQGGNEQFF. The CDR3 region has the DNA TGTGCCAGCAGTTACCAACCGGGACAGGGGGGAAATGAGCAGTTCTTC.

The chain carries TRBV6-1 and TRBJ2-1; 8 positions agree with TRBD1. This CDR3 comprises 14 residues. Germline V gene sequence: CDR1 MNHNS, CDR2 SASEGT. With V trimmed by 10 bases and J by 5 bases, 10 bases remained unmatched. For the CDR3, the DNA is TGTGCCACCCAGAAGGACAGGGTGCACAATGAGCAGTTCTTC. Protein product: CATQKDRVHNEQFF.

This clonotype was detected a few times. The J gene is TRBJ2-7, the V gene TRBV3-1, with 9 bases matching TRBD2. CDR3 length equals 14 residues. J gave up 9 bases and V 1 base, and 7 bases lay outside the gene matches. Per the germline V gene, CDR1 is LGHDT and CDR2 is YNNKEL (reference sequence). In DNA, the CDR3 is TGTGCCAGCAGCCAAGCGACTAGCGGCACGGGGCAGTACTTC. The encoded protein is CASSQATSGTGQYF.

The chain links TRBV20-1 to TRBJ1-1; D not certain. The length of the CDR3 is 14 residues. The V gene's germline CDR1 is DFQATT and CDR2 SNEGSKA (reference sequence). Trimming took off 4 bases at V and 4 bases at J, with 16 bases between the two ends. The CDR3 nucleotides read TGCAGTGCTATATCCAGCGGGAGGTCCACTGAAGCTTTCTTT. Protein product: CSAISSGRSTEAFF.

V usage is TRBV20-1 and J usage is TRBJ1-5, with 7 bases lining up with TRBD1. In germline, CDR1 is DFQATT, CDR2 SNEGSKA (reference sequence). Unmatched junction bases numbered 21, after V lost 6 bases and J lost 1 base. The CDR3 consists of 19 residues. The CDR3 is CSAPAWTGLTYGSNQPQHF. The CDR3 DNA is TGCAGTGCGCCAGCTTGGACAGGATTGACGTATGGGAGCAATCAGCCCCAGCATTTT.

This clonotype was counted at least ten times. This chain uses TRBV4-3 with TRBJ2-1; 7 bases agree with TRBD2. The J segment lost 5 bases and the V segment lost 3 bases, leaving 10 bases of the junction unmatched. This CDR3 is built from 16 residues. Germline loops: CDR1 LGHNA, CDR2 YSLEER. The CDR3 nucleotides are TGCGCCAGCAGCCACAGGGCGGGAGTTCGGGACAATGAGCAGTTCTTC. This codes for CASSHRAGVRDNEQFF.

The chain has TRBV28 and TRBJ1-6; maybe TRBD1 (5 bases). Germline lookup yields CDR1 MDHEN and CDR2 SYDVKM. This CDR3 is 16 amino acids long. V lost 5 bases to trimming and J lost 5 bases, with 16 bases between them. The chain's CDR3 is CASSPSGMVNNSPLHF. The CDR3 DNA reads TGTGCCAGCAGTCCCTCAGGGATGGTCAATAATTCACCCCTCCACTTT. Combining the CDR3 with reference TRBV28 and TRBJ1-6 gives the whole variable domain DVKVTQSSRYLVKRTGEKVFLECVQDMDHENMFWYRQDPGLGLRLIYFSYDVKMKEKGDIPEGYSVSREKKERFSLILESASTNQTSMYLCASSPSGMVNNSPLHFGNGTRLTVT.

This clonotype was seen only a few times. This sequence joins TRBV7-9 and TRBJ2-5; D gene unclear. The ends were cut back, 5 bases at V and 3 bases at J, with 7 bases in the middle. The CDR3 sequence is 12 residues long. Germline CDR1 SEHNR, CDR2 FQNEAQ (reference sequence). CDR3 region: CASSPLEETQYF. In DNA form, the CDR3 reads TGTGCCAGCAGCCCCCTGGAAGAGACCCAGTACTTC.

This clonotype was observed at least ten times. This chain joins TRBV20-1 and TRBJ1-2; possibly TRBD1 for D (6 bases). The V gene's germline CDR1 is DFQATT and CDR2 SNEGSKA (reference sequence). V lost 2 bases, J lost 4 bases, and 14 bases lay in between. The CDR3 spans 14 residues. CDR3 bases: TGCAGTGCTAGACCCCTGGGGGGCGGCTATGGCTACACCTTC. Encoded protein: CSARPLGGGYGYTF.

This clonotype was found a few times. V gene TRBV30 combines with J gene TRBJ1-3; 7 nucleotides agree with TRBD1. Per the germline V gene, CDR1 is GTSNPN and CDR2 is SVGIG (reference sequence). Trimming removed 2 bases from V and 0 bases from J; junction bases left unmatched: 10. The CDR3 is made up of 17 amino acids. CDR3 sequence (DNA): TGTGCCTGGAGTATCCTGGGACAGTTTGGCTCTGGAAACACCATATATTTT. This gives the protein CAWSILGQFGSGNTIYF. Based on the CDR3 plus reference TRBV30 and TRBJ1-3, the full variable domain is SQTIHQWPATLVQPVGSPLSLECTVEGTSNPNLYWYRQAAGRGLQLLFYSVGIGQISSEVPQNLSASRPQDRQFILSSKKLLLSDSGFYLCAWSILGQFGSGNTIYFGEGSWLTVV.

This clonotype was seen ten or more times. DNA of the CDR3: TGCAGTGCAAGCCGGGCTACGGAGACAGATACGCAGTATTTT. Its translation: CSASRATETDTQYF. The rearrangement uses TRBV20-1 and TRBJ2-3; D unresolved. CDR1 and CDR2 from the germline V gene are DFQATT and SNEGSKA (reference sequence). V shed 6 bases and J shed 3 bases, with 16 bases lying between them. This CDR3 comprises 14 residues.

CDR3 DNA: TGTGCCAGCAGTTTAGGTGGGGCCGGGGAGGTCGAGCAGTACTTC. Translation gives CASSLGGAGEVEQYF. The V gene is TRBV28, the J gene TRBJ2-7; a weak D match, TRBD2 (6 bases). The CDR3 runs 15 residues. V was cut by 2 bases and J by 6 bases, with 17 bases left in between. CDR1 and CDR2 (germline): MDHEN, SYDVKM.

This clonotype was observed a few times. V gene TRBV5-1 combines with J gene TRBJ1-1, with D tentatively TRBD1 (6 bases). Germline V gene data show CDR1 as SGHRS and CDR2 as YFSETQ. Trimming took 2 bases from V and 5 from J, leaving 16 bases between them. The CDR3 loop spans 15 amino acids. In nucleotides, the CDR3 is TGCGCCAGCAGCTTTGCGGGCAGGGGCGGGACTGAAGCTTTCTTT. Translated: CASSFAGRGGTEAFF. The complete variable domain, with remaining parts taken from reference TRBV5-1 and TRBJ1-1, reads KAGVTQTPRYLIKTRGQQVTLSCSPISGHRSVSWYQQTPGQGLQFLFEYFSETQRNKGNFPGRFSGRQFSNSRSEMNVSTLELGDSALYLCASSFAGRGGTEAFFGQGTRLTVV.

A few counts support this clonotype. The V and J genes are TRBV5-1 and TRBJ2-2; D tentatively reads TRBD1 or TRBD2 (7 bases each). Germline lookup yields CDR1 SGHRS and CDR2 YFSETQ. Trimming removed 7 bases from V and 5 bases from J, with 15 bases in between. This CDR3 has 14 amino acids. DNA for the CDR3: TGCGCCAGCGGAGCGCAGGGGGGGACCGGGGAGCTGTTTTTT. It translates to CASGAQGGTGELFF.

This clonotype was seen only a few times. The chain carries TRBV7-2 and TRBJ2-3; D not certain. The germline gives CDR1 SGHTA, CDR2 FQGNSA. The CDR3 has 14 amino acids. V dropped 0 bases and J dropped 4 bases, with 8 bases sitting between them. The CDR3 spells CASSLAMHPDTQYF. The CDR3 DNA reads TGTGCCAGCAGCTTAGCGATGCACCCAGATACGCAGTATTTT.

This clonotype was counted ten times or more. The gene calls are TRBV12-3 or TRBV12-4 and TRBJ2-1, with unresolved D. The ends were cut back, 1 base at V and 5 bases at J, with 9 bases in the middle. This CDR3 contains 14 residues. The CDR3 here is CASSLVNWDNEQFF. CDR3 sequence (DNA): TGTGCCAGCAGTTTAGTTAACTGGGACAATGAGCAGTTCTTC.

This clonotype has more than one count but fewer than ten. The chain couples TRBV27 to TRBJ2-4; D may correspond to TRBD1 or TRBD2 (5 bases each). Germline V gives CDR1 MNHEY, CDR2 SMNVEV (reference sequence). Trimming took off 7 bases at V and 6 bases at J, with 16 bases between the two ends. This CDR3 is 14 amino acids long. The CDR3 region is CASTPPGPLNIQYF. The CDR3 nucleotides are TGTGCCAGCACTCCCCCGGGACCCCTAAACATTCAGTACTTC.